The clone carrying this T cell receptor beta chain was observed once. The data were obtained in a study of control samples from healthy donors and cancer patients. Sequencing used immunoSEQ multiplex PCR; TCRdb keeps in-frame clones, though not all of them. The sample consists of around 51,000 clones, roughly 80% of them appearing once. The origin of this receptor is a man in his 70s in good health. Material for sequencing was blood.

The CDR3 bases are TGTGCCAGCAGGGGACAGCTGAACACTGAAGCTTTCTTT. Protein sequence: CASRGQLNTEAFF. This chain uses TRBV12-3 or TRBV12-4 with TRBJ1-1; the match to TRBD1 covers 7 bases. V lost 6 bases to trimming and J lost 0 bases; unmatched junction nucleotides: 1. The CDR3 runs to 13 residues.